There are many counts of the clone carrying this T cell receptor (beta chain). Antigen unknown. Germline V gives CDR1 SGHAT, CDR2 FQNNGV. Trimming stripped 5 bases from V and 7 bases from J, with 10 bases between. CDR3 length: 12 residues. These patients, aged 18 to 65, had recently diagnosed hyperthyroidism lasting under 2 months. Diagnoses were established using clinical symptoms, serum thyroxine and TRAb, thyroid ultrasound and orbital computed tomography. Fresh peripheral blood, about 9.9 ml, yielded the PBMCs. The source of the sample is a study of T cells in Graves' hyperthyroidism and ophthalmopathy. Study results and caveats: Ophthalmopathy, which appeared later, was predicted by the model a median 6.5 months before onset.

Amplification targeted TCR beta CDR3 regions from RNA transcripts. The TCR CDR3 was amplified in a first-round RT-PCR using the HTBI primer set. MiXCR was run by TCRdb on the multiplex PCR reads, yielding one entry per CDR3 protein. Of around 450,000 distinct CDR3 sequences detected, roughly 15% appear once; the ten largest clones hold 4% to 6.5%. Specimen: blood. This TCR was sampled from a woman under 30 with Graves' hyperthyroidism. J is TRBJ2-3 and V is TRBV11-2, with no clear D. The DNA for the CDR3 is TGTGCCAGCAGCCCACCACTTAATACGCAGTATTTT. Its translation is CASSPPLNTQYF.